What follows describes a single T cell receptor (beta chain). Its antigen is not identified. The identical CDR3 is also encoded by other nucleotide sequences in the sample. Primers: 60 Vbeta forward and 13 Jbeta reverse. The protocol was immunoSEQ multiplex PCR, while the TCRdb copy is restricted to in-frame clones and leaves out a portion. The sample holds some 130,000 clones, roughly four fifths seen once. These data originate in a study of cytomegalovirus exposure and HLA in healthy donors. At the level of the study: Earlier, 180 million or so T cells were analyzed, and 117 million unique TCR beta sequences were found among them. Points from the study as a whole: Later, TCR association rates were found to vary by HLA locus, highest for DRB1 and lowest for HLA-C. Cytomegalovirus-associated status was assigned to roughly 160 TCR beta chains.

The sequenced sample was PBMCs. The TCR originated in a male donor in good health and CMV-seropositive.

CDR3 sequence reads: CASSLLSYEQYF. CDR3 DNA sequence: TGTGCCAGCAGCCTCCTGTCCTACGAGCAGTACTTC. The chain employs TRBV5-6 and TRBJ2-7; D not resolved. Germline CDR1 reads SGHDT; CDR2 reads YYEEEE. The CDR3 covers 12 residues. V dropped 4 bases and J dropped 1 base, with 6 bases sitting between them.